This TCR beta chain was retrieved from a study of breast tumors, draining lymph nodes, adjacent tissues. A single record per CDR3 protein comes from TCRdb applying MiXCR to the multiplex PCR reads. The sample has approximately 200,000 distinct CDR3 sequences; around 29% are singletons. This clonotype was detected many times. Its antigen is undetermined. Germline lookup yields CDR1 SGDLS and CDR2 YYNGEE. Trimming removed 4 bases at V and 3 bases at J, with 9 bases between. The CDR3 loop spans 13 amino acids. Study-wide results and limits: The data were judged consistent with most tumor T cells coming from lymph node and expanding in tumor. The lymph node origin of tumor T cells was framed as consistent with a hypothesis, not demonstrated. Luminal-like breast cancer showed significantly higher tumor–nontumor repertoire similarity than basal-like. Tumors had less TCR diversity than lymph nodes, more than nontumor tissue.

Breast cancer patients provided tissue from their axillary draining lymph nodes. This clonotype was sampled from a female donor with breast cancer. Some clones in this sample may be carry-over from other donors' samples. The chain is built from TRBV9 and TRBJ2-3, with D perhaps TRBD2 (5 bases). Sequencing used axillary lymph node tissue. CDR3: CASSPVATDTQYF. The CDR3 nucleotides read TGTGCCAGCAGCCCTGTAGCGACAGATACGCAGTATTTT.